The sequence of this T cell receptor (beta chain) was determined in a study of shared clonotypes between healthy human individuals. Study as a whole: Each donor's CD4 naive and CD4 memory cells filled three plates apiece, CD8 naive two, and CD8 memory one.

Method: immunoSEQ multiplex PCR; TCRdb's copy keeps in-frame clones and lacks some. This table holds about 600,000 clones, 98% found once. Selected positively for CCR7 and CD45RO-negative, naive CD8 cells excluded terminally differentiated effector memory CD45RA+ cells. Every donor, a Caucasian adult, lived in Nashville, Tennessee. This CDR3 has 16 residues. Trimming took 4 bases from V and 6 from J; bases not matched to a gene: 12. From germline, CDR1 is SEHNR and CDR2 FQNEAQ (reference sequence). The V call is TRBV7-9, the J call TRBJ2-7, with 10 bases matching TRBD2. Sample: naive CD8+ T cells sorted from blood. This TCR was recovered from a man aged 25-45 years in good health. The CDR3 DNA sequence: TGTGCCAGCAGCTACTCCGCTAGCGGGAGCTTTCCCGAGCAGTACTTC. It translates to CASSYSASGSFPEQYF.